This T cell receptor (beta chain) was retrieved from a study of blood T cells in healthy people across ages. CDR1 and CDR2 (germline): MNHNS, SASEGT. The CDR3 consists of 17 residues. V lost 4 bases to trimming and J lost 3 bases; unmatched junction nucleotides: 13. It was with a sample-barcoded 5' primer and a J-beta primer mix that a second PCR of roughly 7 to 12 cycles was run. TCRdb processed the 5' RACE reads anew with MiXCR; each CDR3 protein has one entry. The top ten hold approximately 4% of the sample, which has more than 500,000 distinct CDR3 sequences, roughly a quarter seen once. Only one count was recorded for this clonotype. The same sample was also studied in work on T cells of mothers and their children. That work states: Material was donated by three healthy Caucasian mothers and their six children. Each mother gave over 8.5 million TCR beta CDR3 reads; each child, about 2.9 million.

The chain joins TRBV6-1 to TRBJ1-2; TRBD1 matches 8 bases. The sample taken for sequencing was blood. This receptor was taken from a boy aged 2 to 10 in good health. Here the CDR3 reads CASSAGTGGYFDYGYTF. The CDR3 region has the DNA TGTGCCAGCAGTGCCGGGACAGGTGGTTATTTTGACTATGGCTACACCTTC.